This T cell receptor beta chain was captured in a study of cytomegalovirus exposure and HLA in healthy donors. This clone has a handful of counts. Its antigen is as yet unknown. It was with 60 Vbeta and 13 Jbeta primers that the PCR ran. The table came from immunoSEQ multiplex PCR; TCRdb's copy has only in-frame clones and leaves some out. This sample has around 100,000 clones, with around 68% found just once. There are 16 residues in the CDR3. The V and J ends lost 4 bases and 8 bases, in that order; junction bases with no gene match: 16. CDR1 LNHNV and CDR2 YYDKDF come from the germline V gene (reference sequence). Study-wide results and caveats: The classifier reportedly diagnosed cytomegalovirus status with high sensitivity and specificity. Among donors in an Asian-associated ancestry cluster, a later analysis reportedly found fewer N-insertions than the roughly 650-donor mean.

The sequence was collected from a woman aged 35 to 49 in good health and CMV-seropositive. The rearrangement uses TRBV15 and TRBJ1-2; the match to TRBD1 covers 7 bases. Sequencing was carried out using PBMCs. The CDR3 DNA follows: TGTGCCACCAGCAATACCCCAGGGGGGAATAGAGGCGGCTACACCTTC. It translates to CATSNTPGGNRGGYTF.